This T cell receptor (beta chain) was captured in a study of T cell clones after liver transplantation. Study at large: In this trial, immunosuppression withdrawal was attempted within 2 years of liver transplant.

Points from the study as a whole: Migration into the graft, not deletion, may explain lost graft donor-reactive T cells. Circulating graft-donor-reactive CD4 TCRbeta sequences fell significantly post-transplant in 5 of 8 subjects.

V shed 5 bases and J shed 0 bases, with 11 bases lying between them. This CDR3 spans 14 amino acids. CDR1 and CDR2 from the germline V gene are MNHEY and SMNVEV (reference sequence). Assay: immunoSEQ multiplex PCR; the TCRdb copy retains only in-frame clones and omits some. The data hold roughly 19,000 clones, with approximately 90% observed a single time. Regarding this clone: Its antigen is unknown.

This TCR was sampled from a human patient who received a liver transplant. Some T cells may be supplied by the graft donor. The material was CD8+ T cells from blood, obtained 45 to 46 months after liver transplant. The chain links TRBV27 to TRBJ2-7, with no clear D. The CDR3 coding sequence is TGTGCCAGCAGTCCTTATACAGACTCCTACGAGCAGTACTTC. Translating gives CASSPYTDSYEQYF.